The next 22 T cell receptor beta chains were all read from a single sample in a study of shared clonotypes between healthy human individuals. Some clones are missing from TCRdb's copy, which holds only in-frame ones; the method was immunoSEQ multiplex PCR. The sample holds approximately 980,000 clones; approximately 80% are singletons and the top ten take about 1.5%. Sequencing used memory CD4+ T cells sorted from blood. Subset given: CD45RA-negative fraction. The receptors were sampled from a man aged 18 to 29 in good health.

This clone was seen once. The chain has TRBV6-1 and TRBJ2-4; 10 nucleotides align to TRBD1. The CDR3 runs to 16 residues. V shed 4 bases and J 6 bases; nucleotides not matched to a gene: 9. The V gene's germline CDR1 is MNHNS and CDR2 SASEGT. CDR3 residues: CASSAPADRGRNIQYF. CDR3 DNA sequence: TGTGCCAGCAGTGCCCCGGCTGACAGGGGGCGAAACATTCAGTACTTC.

The chain has TRBV5-6 and TRBJ2-4; 7 bases align to TRBD1. Unmatched junction bases numbered 5, after V lost 1 base and J lost 13 bases. This CDR3 contains 12 residues. Looked up from germline, CDR1 is SGHDT and CDR2 is YYEEEE. The CDR3 DNA reads as TGTGCCAGCAGCTTGCTTGAGGGGGCCCAGTACTTC. Amino acid sequence: CASSLLEGAQYF.

The rearrangement links TRBV29-1 to TRBJ2-1; the D gene could be TRBD1 or TRBD2 (5 bases each). V dropped 6 bases and J dropped 3 bases, with 15 bases sitting between them. This CDR3 is 14 amino acids long. Looked up from germline, CDR1 is SQVTM and CDR2 is ANQGSEA. The CDR3 sequence: CSVRSGTSYNEQFF. In DNA, the CDR3 is TGCAGCGTGAGATCCGGGACCAGCTACAATGAGCAGTTCTTC.

The chain links TRBV4-1 to TRBJ2-3; 7 bases fit TRBD2. CDR3 length: 17 residues. Germline assignment: CDR1 MGHRA and CDR2 YSYEKL. The ends lost 2 bases at V and 4 bases at J; junction bases unmatched: 12. CDR3: CASSQYPLAGGADTQYF. In DNA, the CDR3 is TGCGCCAGCAGCCAATACCCACTAGCTGGGGGGGCAGATACGCAGTATTTT.

The gene calls are TRBV6-6 and TRBJ2-3; possibly TRBD2 for D (7 bases). CDR1 is MNHNY, CDR2 SVGAGI, per germline (reference sequence). V was cut by 11 bases and J by 1 base, with 19 bases left in between. This CDR3 is 15 amino acids long. CDR3 sequence: CAGKGGDGRTDTQYF. Here the CDR3 DNA reads TGTGCCGGCAAGGGGGGGGACGGACGCACAGATACGCAGTATTTT.

V gene TRBV19 combines with J gene TRBJ2-5; 9 bases line up with TRBD1. This CDR3 is built from 16 residues. Unmatched junction bases numbered 12, after V lost 5 bases and J lost 5 bases. Germline lookup yields CDR1 LNHDA and CDR2 SQIVND (reference sequence). CDR3 loop: CASSPTVGQGRETQYF. The CDR3 region has the DNA TGTGCCAGTAGTCCTACCGTGGGACAGGGACGCGAGACCCAGTACTTC.

V usage is TRBV28 and J usage is TRBJ2-1; D call uncertain. CDR3 size: 12 residues. Germline CDR1 reads MDHEN; CDR2 reads SYDVKM. V lost 5 bases and J 9 bases, leaving 11 bases between the germline ends. In DNA, the CDR3 is TGTGCCAGCAGTATCGACGACACTGAGCAGTTCTTC. As protein: CASSIDDTEQFF.

The genes are TRBV5-1 and TRBJ1-4; 7 nucleotides line up with TRBD1. The CDR3 has 16 residues. Germline V CDR1 and CDR2: SGHRS, YFSETQ. V trimming: 3 bases; J trimming: 4 bases; junction bases outside the gene matches: 9. CDR3 sequence (DNA): TGCGCCAGCAGCTCTTATCCGGGACAGCATAATGAAAAACTGTTTTTT. It codes for CASSSYPGQHNEKLFF.

With respect to this clone: Other DNA sequences in this specimen translate into the identical CDR3. The rearrangement uses TRBV2 and TRBJ2-1; D gene unclear. In germline, CDR1 is SNHLY, CDR2 FYNNEI. The CDR3 spans 12 residues. The germline V and J ends were trimmed by 6 bases and 2 bases, with 5 bases remaining between them. The DNA for the CDR3 is TGTGCCAGCAGCCCGACCTACAATGAGCAGTTCTTC. Its translation: CASSPTYNEQFF.

The chain joins TRBV11-2 to TRBJ2-3; 13 nucleotides align to TRBD2. Germline CDR1 is SGHAT and CDR2 is FQNNGV. Trimming removed 6 bases from V and 2 bases from J; junction bases left unmatched: 14. This CDR3 has 19 residues. In DNA form, the CDR3 reads TGTGCCAGCAGAAAAACTCCTCGACTAGCGGGAGGTCCCACAGATACGCAGTATTTT. Its translation is CASRKTPRLAGGPTDTQYF. The full variable domain, with the rest looked up from reference TRBV11-2 and TRBJ2-3, is EAGVAQSPRYKIIEKRQSVAFWCNPISGHATLYWYQQILGQGPKLLIQFQNNGVVDDSQLPKDRFSAERLKGVDSTLKIQPAKLEDSAVYLCASRKTPRLAGGPTDTQYFGPGTRLTVL.

The chain links TRBV18 to TRBJ2-1; D perhaps matches TRBD1 (5 bases). The V and J ends lost 1 base and 7 bases respectively, with 8 bases between them. CDR1 and CDR2 from the germline V gene are KGHSH and LQKENI. CDR3 length: 13 amino acids. CDR3: CASSPLPGNEQFF. The CDR3 DNA follows: TGTGCCAGCTCACCACTTCCAGGGAATGAGCAGTTCTTC. Based on the CDR3 plus reference TRBV18 and TRBJ2-1, the full variable domain is NAGVMQNPRHLVRRRGQEARLRCSPMKGHSHVYWYRQLPEEGLKFMVYLQKENIIDESGMPKERFSAEFPKEGPSILRIQQVVRGDSAAYFCASSPLPGNEQFFGPGTRLTVL.

The chain joins TRBV2 to TRBJ2-3, with D unresolved. Germline-derived CDR1 and CDR2 are SNHLY and FYNNEI. CDR3 length: 16 amino acids. V dropped 2 bases and J dropped 1 base, with 13 bases sitting between them. The CDR3 nucleotides are TGTGCCAGCAGTGAAAGTCTGGCGCAACGCACAGATACGCAGTATTTT. This codes for CASSESLAQRTDTQYF.

The chain has TRBV29-1 and TRBJ1-6; D remains unclear. The germline V gene has CDR1 SQVTM and CDR2 ANQGSEA. The CDR3 consists of 12 residues. Trimming removed 4 bases from V and 6 bases from J, with 7 bases in between. CDR3 sequence: CSVGEGNSPLHF. The CDR3 nucleotides read TGCAGCGTTGGAGAGGGTAATTCACCCCTCCACTTT. Using reference TRBV29-1 and TRBJ1-6 for the parts outside the CDR3, the full variable domain is SAVISQKPSRDICQRGTSLTIQCQVDSQVTMMFWYRQQPGQSLTLIATANQGSEATYESGFVIDKFPISRPNLTFSTLTVSNMSPEDSSIYLCSVGEGNSPLHFGNGTRLTVT.

The chain employs TRBV6-5 and TRBJ1-1; 7 nucleotides agree with TRBD1. The V gene end was trimmed by 4 bases and the J gene end by 0 bases; junction bases not matched to a gene: 2. From germline, CDR1 is MNHEY and CDR2 SVGAGI. The CDR3 has 14 residues. DNA for the CDR3: TGTGCCAGCAGTTGGACAGGTGTGAACACTGAAGCTTTCTTT. Translation: CASSWTGVNTEAFF.

The gene calls are TRBV7-9 and TRBJ2-3; TRBD1 or TRBD2 may be the D gene (5 bases each). This CDR3 is 12 amino acids long. Germline V gene data show CDR1 as SEHNR and CDR2 as FQNEAQ (reference sequence). Trimming removed 5 bases at V and 7 bases at J, with 10 bases between. CDR3 protein: CASSHGANTQYF. DNA for the CDR3: TGTGCCAGCAGCCACGGGGCGAATACGCAGTATTTT.

This clone was picked up one time. The chain recombines TRBV2 with TRBJ2-4; TRBD1 is a possible D gene (6 bases). Germline CDR1 SNHLY, CDR2 FYNNEI. The ends were cut back, 4 bases at V and 5 bases at J, with 15 bases in the middle. CDR3 length: 15 residues. For the CDR3, the DNA is TGTGCCAGCAGTGGGACAGCGGCTGGCGAAAACATTCAGTACTTC. This codes for CASSGTAAGENIQYF.

About this clone: Other DNA variants within this sample encode the same CDR3. This chain links TRBV10-3 with TRBJ2-7, with 10 bases lining up with TRBD1. Germline-derived CDR1 and CDR2 are ENHRY and SYGVKD. V was clipped by 6 bases and J by 4 bases; unmatched bases: 3. The CDR3 has 13 residues. The CDR3 region has the DNA TGTGCCATCAGCGGGACAGGGGCGTACGAGCAGTACTTC. Translation: CAISGTGAYEQYF.

On this clone itself: A single base separates this from a much larger clone, so it may be a read error. This chain links TRBV5-1 with TRBJ2-3; 7 bases map to TRBD2. Trimming took 2 bases from V and 2 from J; bases not matched to a gene: 2. The CDR3 runs to 14 residues. Germline V CDR1 and CDR2: SGHRS, YFSETQ. The CDR3 nucleotides are TGCGCCAGCAGCTTAGCGGGGCCCACAGATACGCAGTATTTT. Translating it yields CASSLAGPTDTQYF.

The chain combines TRBV19 with TRBJ1-5; perhaps TRBD1 as D (6 bases). Trimming took off 5 bases at V and 3 bases at J, with 20 bases between the two ends. Germline CDR1 LNHDA, CDR2 SQIVND (reference sequence). The CDR3 is 17 amino acids. The CDR3 spells CASSHAGYPGANQPQHF. DNA of the CDR3: TGTGCCAGTAGTCATGCTGGTTACCCAGGGGCCAATCAGCCCCAGCATTTT. Supplemented by reference TRBV19 and TRBJ1-5, the full variable domain reads DGGITQSPKYLFRKEGQNVTLSCEQNLNHDAMYWYRQDPGQGLRLIYYSQIVNDFQKGDIAEGYSVSREKKESFPLTVTSAQKNPTAFYLCASSHAGYPGANQPQHFGDGTRLSIL.

This clone came up a few times. Relative to the germline gene, one junction end is altered; a read error may explain this. The genes are TRBV6-5 and TRBJ2-7; TRBD2 might be the D (6 bases). This CDR3 region has 13 residues. Looked up from germline, CDR1 is MNHEY and CDR2 is SVGAGI. CDR3 region: CASGYVGLPSEGF. The CDR3 DNA reads TGTGCCAGCGGTTACGTGGGCTTGCCGTCGGAGGGCTTC.

The chain carries TRBV7-9 and TRBJ1-1; weak D call: TRBD1 (5 bases). Trimming took 7 bases from V and 4 from J, leaving 13 bases between them. The germline gives CDR1 SEHNR, CDR2 FQNEAQ (reference sequence). This CDR3 contains 13 residues. For the CDR3, the DNA is TGTGCCAGCACATTCGGAGGGACCACTGAAGCTTTCTTT. This encodes CASTFGGTTEAFF.

The chain combines TRBV14 with TRBJ2-7; the D gene is possibly TRBD2 (5 bases). The germline CDR1 and CDR2 sequences are SGHDN and FVKESK. Trimming shortened V by 3 bases and J by 2 bases, and 11 bases separated the two germline ends. The CDR3 covers 14 residues. The CDR3 sequence is CASSHGGTTYEQYF. The CDR3 nucleotides are TGTGCCAGCAGCCACGGAGGTACGACCTACGAGCAGTACTTC.